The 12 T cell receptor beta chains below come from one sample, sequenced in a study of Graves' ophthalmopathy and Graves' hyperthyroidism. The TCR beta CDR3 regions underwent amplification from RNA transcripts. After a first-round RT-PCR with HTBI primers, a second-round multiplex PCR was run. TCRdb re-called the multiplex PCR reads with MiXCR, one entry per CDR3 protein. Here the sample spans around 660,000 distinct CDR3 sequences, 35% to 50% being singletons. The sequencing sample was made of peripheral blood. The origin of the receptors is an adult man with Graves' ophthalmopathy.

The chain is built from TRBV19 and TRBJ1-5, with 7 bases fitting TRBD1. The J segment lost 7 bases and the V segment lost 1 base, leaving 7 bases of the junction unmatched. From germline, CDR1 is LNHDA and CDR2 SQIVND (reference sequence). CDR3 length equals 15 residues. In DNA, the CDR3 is TGTGCCAGTAGTATAGGCACAGGGGAGGGACAGCCCCAGCATTTT. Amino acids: CASSIGTGEGQPQHF.

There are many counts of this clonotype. CDR3 sequence: CATTAGGFSYEQYF. Here the CDR3 DNA reads TGTGCCACCACAGCGGGAGGCTTCTCCTACGAGCAGTACTTC. The chain carries TRBV19 and TRBJ2-7; 9 positions agree with TRBD2. The CDR3 consists of 14 residues. V was clipped by 10 bases and J by 0 bases; unmatched bases: 7. The germline CDR1 and CDR2 sequences are LNHDA and SQIVND (reference sequence).

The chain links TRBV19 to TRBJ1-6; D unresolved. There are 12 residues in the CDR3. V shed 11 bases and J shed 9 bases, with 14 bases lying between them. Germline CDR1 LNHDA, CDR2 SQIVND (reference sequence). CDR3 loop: CAWSGRVSPLHF. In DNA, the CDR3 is TGTGCCTGGAGCGGACGGGTTTCACCCCTCCACTTT.

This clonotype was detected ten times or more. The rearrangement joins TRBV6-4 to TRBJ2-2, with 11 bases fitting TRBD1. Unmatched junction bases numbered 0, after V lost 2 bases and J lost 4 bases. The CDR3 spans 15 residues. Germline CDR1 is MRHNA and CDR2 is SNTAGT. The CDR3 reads CASSDGTGGTGELFF. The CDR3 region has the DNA TGTGCCAGCAGTGACGGGACAGGGGGCACCGGGGAGCTGTTTTTT.

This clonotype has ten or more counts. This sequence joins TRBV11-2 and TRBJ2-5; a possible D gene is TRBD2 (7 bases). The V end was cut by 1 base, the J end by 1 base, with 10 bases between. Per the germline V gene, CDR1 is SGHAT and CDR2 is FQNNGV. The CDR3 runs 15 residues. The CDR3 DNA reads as TGTGCCAGCAGCTTAGGCGCGGGGGCCCAAGAGACCCAGTACTTC. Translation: CASSLGAGAQETQYF.

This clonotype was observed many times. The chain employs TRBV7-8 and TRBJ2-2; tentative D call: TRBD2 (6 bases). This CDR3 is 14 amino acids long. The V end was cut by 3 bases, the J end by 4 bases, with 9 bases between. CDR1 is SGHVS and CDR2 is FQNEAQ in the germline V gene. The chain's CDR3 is CASSLGLITGELFF. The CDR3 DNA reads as TGTGCCAGCAGCTTGGGACTTATCACCGGGGAGCTGTTTTTT.

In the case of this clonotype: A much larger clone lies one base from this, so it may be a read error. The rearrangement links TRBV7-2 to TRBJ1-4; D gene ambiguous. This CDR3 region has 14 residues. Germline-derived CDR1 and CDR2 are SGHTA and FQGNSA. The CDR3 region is CVSSQDATNEKLFF. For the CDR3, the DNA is TGTGTCAGCAGCCAAGATGCAACTAATGAAAAACTGTTTTTT.

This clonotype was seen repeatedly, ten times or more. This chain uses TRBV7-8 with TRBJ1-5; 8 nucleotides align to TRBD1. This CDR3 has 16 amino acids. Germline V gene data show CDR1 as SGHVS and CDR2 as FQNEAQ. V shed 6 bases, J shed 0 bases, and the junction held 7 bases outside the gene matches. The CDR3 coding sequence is TGTGCCAGCAGTAATTGGACAGGGAATAGCAATCAGCCCCAGCATTTT. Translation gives CASSNWTGNSNQPQHF.

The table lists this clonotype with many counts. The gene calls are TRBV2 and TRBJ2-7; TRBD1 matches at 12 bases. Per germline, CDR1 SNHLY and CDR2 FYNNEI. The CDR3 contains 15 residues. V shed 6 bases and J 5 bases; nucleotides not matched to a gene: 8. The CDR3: CASRAGTGGFHEQYF. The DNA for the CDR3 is TGTGCCAGCAGAGCTGGGACAGGGGGCTTCCACGAGCAGTACTTC.

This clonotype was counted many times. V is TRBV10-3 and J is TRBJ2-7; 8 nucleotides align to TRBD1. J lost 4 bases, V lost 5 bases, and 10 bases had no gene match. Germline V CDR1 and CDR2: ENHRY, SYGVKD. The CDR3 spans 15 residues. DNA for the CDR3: TGTGCCATCAGTTCACTGACAGGGGAGTCGTACGAGCAGTACTTC. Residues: CAISSLTGESYEQYF.

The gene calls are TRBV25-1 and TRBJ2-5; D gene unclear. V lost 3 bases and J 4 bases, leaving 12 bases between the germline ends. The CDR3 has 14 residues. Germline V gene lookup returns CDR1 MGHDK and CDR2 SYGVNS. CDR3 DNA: TGTGCCAGCAGTGACCCTCGGGTTGGAGAGACCCAGTACTTC. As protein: CASSDPRVGETQYF.

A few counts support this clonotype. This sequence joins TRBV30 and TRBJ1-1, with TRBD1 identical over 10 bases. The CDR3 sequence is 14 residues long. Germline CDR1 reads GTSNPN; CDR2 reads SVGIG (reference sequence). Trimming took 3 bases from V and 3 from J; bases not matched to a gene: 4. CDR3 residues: CAWRGQGSDTEAFF. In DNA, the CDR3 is TGTGCCTGGAGGGGACAGGGGTCCGACACTGAAGCTTTCTTT.